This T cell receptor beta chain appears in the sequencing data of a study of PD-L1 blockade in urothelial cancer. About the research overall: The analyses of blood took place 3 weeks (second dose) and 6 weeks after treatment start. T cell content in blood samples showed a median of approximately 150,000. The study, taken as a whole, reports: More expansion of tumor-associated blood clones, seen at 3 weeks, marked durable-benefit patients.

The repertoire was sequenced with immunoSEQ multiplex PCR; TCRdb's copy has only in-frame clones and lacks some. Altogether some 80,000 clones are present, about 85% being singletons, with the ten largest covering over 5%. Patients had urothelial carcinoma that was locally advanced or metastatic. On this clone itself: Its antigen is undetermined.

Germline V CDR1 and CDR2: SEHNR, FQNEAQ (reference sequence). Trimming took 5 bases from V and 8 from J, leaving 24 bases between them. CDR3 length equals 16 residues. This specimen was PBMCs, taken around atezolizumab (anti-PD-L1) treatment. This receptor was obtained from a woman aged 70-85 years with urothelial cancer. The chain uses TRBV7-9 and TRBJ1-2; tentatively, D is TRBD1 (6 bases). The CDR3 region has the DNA TGTGCCAGCAGCGGTTTTGAAGGGGGAGGGGGTCGCGGCTACACCTTC. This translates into CASSGFEGGGGRGYTF.